The rows below give T cell receptor beta chains drawn from one sample of a study of somatic mutations in cytotoxic T cells in rheumatoid arthritis. Sequenced by immunoSEQ multiplex PCR; TCRdb stores in-frame clones only, minus some. The table shows under 30,000 clones, with over 65% occurring only once. The sequenced sample was CD8+ T cells sorted from blood. These receptors were collected from a woman between 18 and 29 years old in good health. Both conserved end residues are part of each CDR3. Clone size is not always given. Where it is, it says once, few, many or a class for expanded clones.

v_gene: TRBV6-1
j_gene: TRBJ1-5
abundance: NA
CDR3aa: CASSEDVRGSSAQHF

v_gene: TRBV18
j_gene: TRBJ2-7
abundance: NA
CDR3aa: CASSPPDSYEQYF

v_gene: TRBV27
j_gene: TRBJ1-5
abundance: once
CDR3aa: CASSLWGNQPQHF

v_gene: TRBV5-8
j_gene: TRBJ2-2
abundance: NA
CDR3aa: CASSGETTGELFF

v_gene: TRBV28
j_gene: TRBJ2-1
abundance: NA
CDR3aa: CASSSATTGTNEQFF

v_gene: TRBV27
j_gene: TRBJ1-1
abundance: once
CDR3aa: CASSLYSNTEAFF

v_gene: TRBV2
j_gene: TRBJ1-1
abundance: few
CDR3aa: CASSEAMNTEAFF

v_gene: TRBV28
j_gene: TRBJ1-5
abundance: NA
CDR3aa: CASSLSSGNQPQHF

v_gene: TRBV5-1
j_gene: TRBJ2-1
abundance: NA
CDR3aa: CASSLRLAGDPYNEQFF

v_gene: TRBV7-9
j_gene: TRBJ2-1
abundance: once
CDR3aa: CASSLARGWNEQFF

v_gene: TRBV6-6
j_gene: TRBJ2-7
abundance: NA
CDR3aa: CASQGGDYEQYF

v_gene: TRBV30
j_gene: TRBJ2-5
abundance: NA
CDR3aa: CAWRHEETQYF

v_gene: TRBV19
j_gene: TRBJ2-1
abundance: NA
CDR3aa: CACGLSSYNEQFF

v_gene: TRBV5-6
j_gene: TRBJ1-5
abundance: NA
CDR3aa: CASSFGTTVQPQHF

v_gene: TRBV7-3
j_gene: TRBJ2-3
abundance: NA
CDR3aa: CASSPTDGGYTDTQYF

v_gene: TRBV27
j_gene: TRBJ2-2
abundance: NA
CDR3aa: CASGSGDPSKTGELFF

v_gene: TRBV7-9
j_gene: TRBJ2-7
abundance: NA
CDR3aa: CASSEDSIAYEQYF

v_gene: TRBV19
j_gene: TRBJ2-2
abundance: once
CDR3aa: CASSIDSGSGGTGELFF

v_gene: TRBV7-9
j_gene: TRBJ1-2
abundance: few
CDR3aa: CASSPRPGQNLANYGYTF

v_gene: TRBV10-3
j_gene: TRBJ1-1
abundance: few
CDR3aa: CAISVNIAAEAFF

v_gene: TRBV7-9
j_gene: TRBJ1-1
abundance: NA
CDR3aa: CASSELQGQMNTEAFF

v_gene: TRBV27
j_gene: TRBJ2-2
abundance: NA
CDR3aa: CATAAGGTGELFF

v_gene: TRBV27
j_gene: TRBJ1-1
abundance: NA
CDR3aa: CASSFRVGNTEAFF

v_gene: TRBV27
j_gene: TRBJ2-3
abundance: NA
CDR3aa: CASRTGIDTQYF

v_gene: TRBV28
j_gene: TRBJ2-1
abundance: NA
CDR3aa: CASSGLASYNEQFF

v_gene: TRBV28
j_gene: TRBJ1-4
abundance: NA
CDR3aa: CATLRGIADEKLFF

v_gene: TRBV9
j_gene: TRBJ2-3
abundance: NA
CDR3aa: CASSVAPGQGITDTQYF

v_gene: TRBV6-4
j_gene: TRBJ2-3
abundance: NA
CDR3aa: CASSQRSTDTQYF

v_gene: TRBV6-5
j_gene: TRBJ2-7
abundance: few
CDR3aa: CASAEGVSYEQYF

v_gene: TRBV30
j_gene: TRBJ2-7
abundance: NA
CDR3aa: CAWSVLAGSYEQYF

v_gene: TRBV2
j_gene: TRBJ1-3
abundance: few
CDR3aa: CASLRGFSGNTIYF

v_gene: TRBV2
j_gene: TRBJ2-1
abundance: few
CDR3aa: CASGLAGGYNEQFF

v_gene: TRBV28
j_gene: TRBJ1-1
abundance: once
CDR3aa: CASNPLSVAAEAFF

v_gene: TRBV7-9
j_gene: TRBJ2-2
abundance: few
CDR3aa: CASSPPRTNTGELFF

v_gene: TRBV7-6
j_gene: TRBJ2-1
abundance: NA
CDR3aa: CASSLAYHEQFF

v_gene: TRBV7-9
j_gene: TRBJ1-1
abundance: NA
CDR3aa: CASSGPGVIMAFF

v_gene: TRBV19
j_gene: TRBJ1-5
abundance: NA
CDR3aa: CASTNSNQPQHF

v_gene: TRBV7-6
j_gene: TRBJ2-7
abundance: NA
CDR3aa: CASSSDQRRPSAGEQYF

v_gene: TRBV6-5
j_gene: TRBJ1-1
abundance: NA
CDR3aa: CASSEGPNTEAFF

v_gene: TRBV29-1
j_gene: TRBJ2-1
abundance: NA
CDR3aa: CSVEVPTSSYNEQFF

v_gene: TRBV7-9
j_gene: TRBJ2-3
abundance: NA
CDR3aa: CASSDADTQYF

v_gene: TRBV5-6
j_gene: TRBJ2-1
abundance: NA
CDR3aa: CASSFGTGGMNEQFF

v_gene: TRBV6-1
j_gene: TRBJ2-1
abundance: NA
CDR3aa: CASRDTYNEQFF

v_gene: TRBV7-9
j_gene: TRBJ2-3
abundance: NA
CDR3aa: CASSLETRRDTQYF

v_gene: TRBV28
j_gene: TRBJ2-3
abundance: NA
CDR3aa: CASGPSGAGYATDTQYF

v_gene: TRBV27
j_gene: TRBJ1-2
abundance: NA
CDR3aa: CASSLSPLLRDRGNYGYTF

v_gene: TRBV5-8
j_gene: TRBJ2-3
abundance: NA
CDR3aa: CASSPPPDTQYF

v_gene: TRBV9
j_gene: TRBJ2-2
abundance: NA
CDR3aa: CASSVDGQGVTGELFF

v_gene: TRBV11-2
j_gene: TRBJ1-4
abundance: NA
CDR3aa: CASSLGPGTGEKLFF

v_gene: TRBV7-3
j_gene: TRBJ1-1
abundance: NA
CDR3aa: CASSPGGGTEAFF

v_gene: TRBV5-6
j_gene: TRBJ1-1
abundance: few
CDR3aa: CASSLGVGTGGYMNTEAFF

v_gene: TRBV10-3
j_gene: TRBJ1-3
abundance: NA
CDR3aa: CAISETGFSGNTIYF

v_gene: TRBV7-8
j_gene: TRBJ2-7
abundance: NA
CDR3aa: CASSPRGGYEQYF

v_gene: TRBV4-1
j_gene: TRBJ2-1
abundance: NA
CDR3aa: CASSRSRLASSYNEQFF

v_gene: TRBV28
j_gene: TRBJ2-1
abundance: NA
CDR3aa: CASGKGELDEQFF